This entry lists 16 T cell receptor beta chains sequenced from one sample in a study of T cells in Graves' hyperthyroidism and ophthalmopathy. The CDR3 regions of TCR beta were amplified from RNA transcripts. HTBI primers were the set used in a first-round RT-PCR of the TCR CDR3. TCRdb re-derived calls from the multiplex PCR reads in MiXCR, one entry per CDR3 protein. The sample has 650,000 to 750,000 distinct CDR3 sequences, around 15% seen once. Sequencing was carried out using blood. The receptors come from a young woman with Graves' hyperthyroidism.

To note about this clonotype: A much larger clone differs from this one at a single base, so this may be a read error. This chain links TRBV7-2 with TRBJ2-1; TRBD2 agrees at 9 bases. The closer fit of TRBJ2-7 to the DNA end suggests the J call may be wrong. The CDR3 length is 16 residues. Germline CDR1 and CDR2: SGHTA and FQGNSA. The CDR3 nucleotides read TGTGCCAGCAGACTTAGGACTAGCGATTACTACAATGAGCAGTACTTC. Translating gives CASRLRTSDYYNEQYF.

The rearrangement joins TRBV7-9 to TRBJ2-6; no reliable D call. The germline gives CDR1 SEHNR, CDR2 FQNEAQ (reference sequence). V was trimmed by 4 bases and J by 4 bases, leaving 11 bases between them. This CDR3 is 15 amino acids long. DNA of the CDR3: TGTGCCAGCAGCTCTAGGGTCTCAGGGGCCAACGTCCTGACTTTC. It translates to CASSSRVSGANVLTF.

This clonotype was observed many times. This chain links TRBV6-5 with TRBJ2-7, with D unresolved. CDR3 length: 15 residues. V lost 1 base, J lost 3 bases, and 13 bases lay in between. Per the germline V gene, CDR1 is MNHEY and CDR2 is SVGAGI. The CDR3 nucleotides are TGTGCCAGCAGTTACTTTCAGTCACTCTACTACGAGCAGTACTTC. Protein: CASSYFQSLYYEQYF.

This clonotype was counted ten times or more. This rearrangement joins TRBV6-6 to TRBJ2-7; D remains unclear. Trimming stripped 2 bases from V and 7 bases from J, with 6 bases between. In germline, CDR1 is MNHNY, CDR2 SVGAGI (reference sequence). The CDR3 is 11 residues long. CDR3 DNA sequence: TGTGCCAGCAGTTACACACAAGAGCAGTACTTC. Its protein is CASSYTQEQYF.

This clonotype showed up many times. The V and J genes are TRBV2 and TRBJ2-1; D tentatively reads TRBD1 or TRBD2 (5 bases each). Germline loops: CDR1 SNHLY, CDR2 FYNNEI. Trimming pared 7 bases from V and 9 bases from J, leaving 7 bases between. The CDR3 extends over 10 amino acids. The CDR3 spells CASTRGEQFF. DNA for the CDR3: TGTGCCAGCACGAGGGGTGAGCAGTTCTTC. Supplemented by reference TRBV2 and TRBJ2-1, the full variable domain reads EPEVTQTPSHQVTQMGQEVILRCVPISNHLYFYWYRQILGQKVEFLVSFYNNEISEKSEIFDDQFSVERPDGSNFTLKIRSTKLEDSAMYFCASTRGEQFFGPGTRLTVL.

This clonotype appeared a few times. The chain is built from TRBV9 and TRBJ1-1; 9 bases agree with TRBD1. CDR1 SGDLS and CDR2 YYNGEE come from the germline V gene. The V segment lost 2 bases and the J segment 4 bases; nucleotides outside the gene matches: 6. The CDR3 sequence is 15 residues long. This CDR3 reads CASSVGQGGSTEAFF. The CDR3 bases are TGTGCCAGCAGCGTGGGACAGGGAGGAAGCACTGAAGCTTTCTTT.

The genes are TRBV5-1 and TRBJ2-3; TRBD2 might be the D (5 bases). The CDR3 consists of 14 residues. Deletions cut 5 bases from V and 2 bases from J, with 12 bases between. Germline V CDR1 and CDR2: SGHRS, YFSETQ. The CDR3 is CASRGAGFTDTQYF. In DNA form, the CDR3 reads TGCGCCAGCAGAGGCGCGGGCTTCACAGATACGCAGTATTTT.

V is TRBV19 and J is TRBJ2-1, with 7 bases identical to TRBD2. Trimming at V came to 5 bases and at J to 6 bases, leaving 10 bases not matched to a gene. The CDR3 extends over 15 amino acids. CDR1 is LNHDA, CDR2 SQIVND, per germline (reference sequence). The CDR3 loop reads CASSLGLGPSNEQFF. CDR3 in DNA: TGTGCCAGTAGTCTCGGACTAGGGCCGTCCAATGAGCAGTTCTTC.

CDR3 bases: TGTGCCAGCAGCTTAGGTGTCGAACACTCAGATTTCTCTGGGGCCAACGTCCTGACTTTC. It encodes CASSLGVEHSDFSGANVLTF. The rearrangement joins TRBV7-9 to TRBJ2-6, with unresolved D. Deletions cut 1 base from V and 0 bases from J, with 19 bases between. CDR3 length equals 20 residues. Germline V CDR1 and CDR2: SEHNR, FQNEAQ (reference sequence).

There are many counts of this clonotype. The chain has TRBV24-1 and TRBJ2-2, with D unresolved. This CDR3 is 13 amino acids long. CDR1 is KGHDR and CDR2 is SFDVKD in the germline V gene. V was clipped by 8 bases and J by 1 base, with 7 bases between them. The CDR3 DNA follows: TGTGCCACCATCGATAAGAACACCGGGGAGCTGTTTTTT. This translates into CATIDKNTGELFF.

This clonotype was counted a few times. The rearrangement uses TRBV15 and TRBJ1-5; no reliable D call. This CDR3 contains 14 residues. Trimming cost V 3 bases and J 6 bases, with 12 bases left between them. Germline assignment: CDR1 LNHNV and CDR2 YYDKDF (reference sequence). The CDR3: CATSREGLGQPQHF. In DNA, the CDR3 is TGTGCCACCAGCAGGGAGGGTTTGGGTCAGCCCCAGCATTTT.

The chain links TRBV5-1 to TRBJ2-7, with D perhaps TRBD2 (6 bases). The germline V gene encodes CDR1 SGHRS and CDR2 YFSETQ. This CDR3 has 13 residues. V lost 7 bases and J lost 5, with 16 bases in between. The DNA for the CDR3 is TGCGCCAGCGCCCGACTAGAAGTCGACGAGCAGTACTTC. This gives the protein CASARLEVDEQYF.

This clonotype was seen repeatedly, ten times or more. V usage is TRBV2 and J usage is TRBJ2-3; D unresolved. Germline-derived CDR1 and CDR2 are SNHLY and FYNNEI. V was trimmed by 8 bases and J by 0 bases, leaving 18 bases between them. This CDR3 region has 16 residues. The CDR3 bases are TGTGCCAGCCCCCCCACCGGAGCGCTGAGCACAGATACGCAGTATTTT. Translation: CASPPTGALSTDTQYF.

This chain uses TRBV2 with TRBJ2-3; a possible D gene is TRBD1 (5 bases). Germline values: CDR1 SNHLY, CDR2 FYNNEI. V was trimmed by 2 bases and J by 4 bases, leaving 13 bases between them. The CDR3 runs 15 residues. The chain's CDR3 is CASSEQDMRADTQYF. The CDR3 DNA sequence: TGTGCCAGCAGTGAACAGGACATGCGTGCAGATACGCAGTATTTT.

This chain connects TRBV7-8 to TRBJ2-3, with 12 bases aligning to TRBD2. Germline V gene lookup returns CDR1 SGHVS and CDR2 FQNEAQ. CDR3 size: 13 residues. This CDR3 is CTGSRLAGVPQYF. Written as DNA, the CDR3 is TGTACCGGCAGCAGACTAGCGGGAGTGCCGCAGTATTTT.

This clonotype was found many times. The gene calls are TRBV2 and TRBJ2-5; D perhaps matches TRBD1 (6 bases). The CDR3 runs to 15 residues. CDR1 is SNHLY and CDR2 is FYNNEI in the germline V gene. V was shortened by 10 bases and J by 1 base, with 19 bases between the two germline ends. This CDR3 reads CATSLQGSVQETQYF. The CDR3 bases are TGTGCCACCAGCCTACAGGGAAGTGTCCAAGAGACCCAGTACTTC.